The present T cell receptor beta chain was sequenced within a study of T cell responses to AZD1222 COVID-19 vaccine. Looked up from germline, CDR1 is SGHVS and CDR2 is FNYEAQ. The trim removed 0 bases at V and 3 bases at J, leaving 4 bases unmatched. There are 16 residues in the CDR3. Using immunoSEQ multiplex PCR, the repertoire was profiled, and TCRdb retains in-frame clones only, with some absent. The sample has roughly 42,000 clones; about 90% are singletons. Sequenced here: peripheral blood, sampled 28 days after the second dose of the MenACWY control vaccine. The chain has TRBV7-6 and TRBJ2-2, with TRBD2 matching over 7 bases. This sequence originates from an adult who received the MenACWY meningococcal vaccine as a control. The CDR3 DNA reads as TGTGCCAGCAGCTTAGCCGGGGGGTCAGACACCGGGGAGCTGTTTTTT. Translating gives CASSLAGGSDTGELFF.